A selection of T cell receptor beta chains follows, all from one sample in a study of blood T cell repertoires in COVID-19. The assay was immunoSEQ multiplex PCR, and TCRdb's table has in-frame clones only and misses some. Among over 65,000 clones listed, about 90% were seen once. Sequencing was performed on peripheral blood. The receptors here all came from a man aged 50 or older with active COVID-19. Both conserved end residues are part of each CDR3. Fields, in order: clone size, J gene, V gene, D gene, CDR3 length, CDR3 DNA, CDR3 protein. D genes are given only for firm matches. For some rows the clone size is stated as once, few or many, or as a class when expanded; others skip it.

clone_size: -
j_call: TRBJ1-1
v_call: TRBV12-3/TRBV12-4
d_call: -
cdr3_length: 13
cdr3_nt: TGTGCCAGCAGTTTAGGCGCGGGCACTGAAGCTTTCTTT
cdr3_aa: CASSLGAGTEAFF

clone_size: -
j_call: TRBJ2-3
v_call: TRBV29-1
d_call: -
cdr3_length: 14
cdr3_nt: TGCAGCGTTCTTGACAGGATCCGGACAGATACGCAGTATTTT
cdr3_aa: CSVLDRIRTDTQYF

clone_size: -
j_call: TRBJ1-5
v_call: TRBV24-1
d_call: TRBD1
cdr3_length: 14
cdr3_nt: TGTGCCACCAGTGTTGGGACAGCCAATCAGCCCCAGCATTTT
cdr3_aa: CATSVGTANQPQHF

clone_size: -
j_call: TRBJ2-1
v_call: TRBV20-1
d_call: TRBD2
cdr3_length: 22
cdr3_nt: TGCAGTGCTAGTCAGTGGAGGTTCGGGCACGGGACTAGCGGGAGAAGGGTTTATGAGCAGTTCTTC
cdr3_aa: CSASQWRFGHGTSGRRVYEQFF

clone_size: once
j_call: TRBJ2-5
v_call: TRBV11-2
d_call: -
cdr3_length: 13
cdr3_nt: TGTGCCAGCAGCCCCGGCGGTGTGGAGACCCAGTACTTC
cdr3_aa: CASSPGGVETQYF

clone_size: few
j_call: TRBJ2-7
v_call: TRBV2
d_call: -
cdr3_length: 14
cdr3_nt: TGTGCCAGTAAAGACAGGTTTGGCACCTACGAGCAGTACTTC
cdr3_aa: CASKDRFGTYEQYF

clone_size: -
j_call: TRBJ2-3
v_call: TRBV27
d_call: -
cdr3_length: 17
cdr3_nt: TGTGCCAGCAGTTACCGTGTATGGGCAGGGAGCACAGATACGCAGTATTTT
cdr3_aa: CASSYRVWAGSTDTQYF

clone_size: -
j_call: TRBJ2-1
v_call: TRBV4-2
d_call: -
cdr3_length: 13
cdr3_nt: TGTGCCAGCAGCCAAGAACGGGTTTCCGAGCAGTTCTTC
cdr3_aa: CASSQERVSEQFF

clone_size: -
j_call: TRBJ2-7
v_call: TRBV12-3/TRBV12-4
d_call: -
cdr3_length: 13
cdr3_nt: TGTGCCAGCAGTTTGGAGCGGAGGTACGAGCAGTACTTC
cdr3_aa: CASSLERRYEQYF

clone_size: -
j_call: TRBJ2-1
v_call: TRBV28
d_call: TRBD2
cdr3_length: 16
cdr3_nt: TGTGCCAGCTGGTACACCTCTACTGGACTAGCTAGTGAGCAGTTCTTC
cdr3_aa: CASWYTSTGLASEQFF

clone_size: -
j_call: TRBJ2-7
v_call: TRBV4-2
d_call: TRBD2
cdr3_length: 16
cdr3_nt: TGTGCCAGCAGCCAAGAGATAGCGGGGGTCTCCTACGAGCAGTACTTC
cdr3_aa: CASSQEIAGVSYEQYF

clone_size: once
j_call: TRBJ1-2
v_call: TRBV12-5
d_call: -
cdr3_length: 17
cdr3_nt: TGTGCTAGTGGTTTGGTACAAGGGACATCGCCCGAGTCTGGCTACACCTTC
cdr3_aa: CASGLVQGTSPESGYTF